One sample yielded the 26 T cell receptor beta chains listed below, sequenced in a study of T cells after yellow fever vaccination. TCRdb processed the 5' RACE reads anew with MiXCR; each CDR3 protein has one entry. The sample lists 170,000 or so distinct CDR3 sequences; approximately 10% were seen once. The material sequenced was CD8+ T cells sorted from PBMCs, taken 45 days after the yellow fever booster vaccination. These receptors all come from a man between 18 and 35 years old who received the YFV17D yellow fever vaccine.

The sample holds a few counts of this clonotype. V and J are TRBV5-6 and TRBJ2-1; TRBD2 agrees at 7 bases. This CDR3 spans 14 amino acids. Germline V CDR1 and CDR2: SGHDT, YYEEEE. Unmatched junction bases numbered 0, after V lost 3 bases and J lost 0 bases. The CDR3: CASSWTSSYNEQFF. The CDR3 bases are TGTGCCAGCAGCTGGACTAGCTCCTACAATGAGCAGTTCTTC. The variable domain in full, completed from reference TRBV5-6 and TRBJ2-1, reads DAGVTQSPTHLIKTRGQQVTLRCSPKSGHDTVSWYQQALGQGPQFIFQYYEEEERQRGNFPDRFSGHQFPNYSSELNVNALLLGDSALYLCASSWTSSYNEQFFGPGTRLTVL.

Many counts were recorded for this clonotype. The chain's CDR3 is CASSPGASTDTQYF. CDR3 sequence (DNA): TGCGCCAGCAGCCCCGGGGCTAGCACAGATACGCAGTATTTT. V is TRBV4-3 and J is TRBJ2-3; either TRBD1 or TRBD2 may fit D (5 bases each). Germline V gives CDR1 LGHNA, CDR2 YSLEER. V lost 4 bases to trimming and J lost 0 bases, with 8 bases between them. The CDR3 spans 14 residues.

This clonotype has at least ten counts. The genes are TRBV13 and TRBJ2-1; TRBD1 matches at 8 bases. Trimming at V came to 5 bases and at J to 3 bases, leaving 6 bases not matched to a gene. Germline CDR1 is PRHDT and CDR2 is FYEKMQ (reference sequence). There are 15 residues in the CDR3. CDR3 amino acids: CASSLGQGYYNEQFF. CDR3 sequence (DNA): TGTGCCAGCAGCCTTGGACAGGGCTACTACAATGAGCAGTTCTTC.

The chain has TRBV27 and TRBJ1-1; D is undetermined. V dropped 3 bases and J dropped 4 bases, with 9 bases sitting between them. Germline V CDR1 and CDR2: MNHEY, SMNVEV (reference sequence). This CDR3 region has 13 residues. The CDR3 sequence is CASSLVEGTEAFF. As DNA, the CDR3 is TGTGCCAGCAGTTTGGTGGAGGGCACTGAAGCTTTCTTT.

This clonotype came up a few times. The chain employs TRBV6-2 or TRBV6-3 and TRBJ2-7; 9 bases fit TRBD2. After removal of 7 bases from V and 6 bases from J, the junction contained 10 bases not matched to a gene. Germline V gene sequence: CDR1 MNHEY, CDR2 SVGEGT. The CDR3 extends over 14 amino acids. CDR3 sequence reads: CASTLGTSSGEQYF. In DNA form, the CDR3 reads TGTGCCAGCACCCTAGGGACTAGCAGTGGCGAGCAGTACTTC.

This clonotype has more than one count but fewer than ten. The chain joins TRBV6-5 to TRBJ2-2, with TRBD2 as a possible D gene (6 bases). V was pared by 0 bases and J by 6 bases, with 11 bases between. The CDR3 spans 15 residues. CDR1 and CDR2 (germline): MNHEY, SVGAGI. The CDR3 reads CASSYSTRGAGELFF. The CDR3 bases are TGTGCCAGCAGTTACTCGACGCGGGGCGCCGGGGAGCTGTTTTTT.

This chain uses TRBV3-1 with TRBJ2-7; D assignment may be TRBD1 or TRBD2 (5 bases each). Trimming left V 3 bases short and J 3 bases short, with 24 bases between. This CDR3 comprises 18 residues. In germline, CDR1 is LGHDT, CDR2 YNNKEL (reference sequence). The CDR3 loop is CASSQVWDRRWEVYEQYF. The CDR3 DNA reads TGTGCCAGCAGCCAGGTGTGGGACCGCCGCTGGGAAGTCTACGAGCAGTACTTC.

Only a few counts were recorded for this clonotype. V gene TRBV13 combines with J gene TRBJ2-5, with 9 bases that match TRBD2. V lost 1 base and J lost 5; bases outside the gene matches: 8. The CDR3 has 16 amino acids. The germline gives CDR1 PRHDT, CDR2 FYEKMQ (reference sequence). The CDR3 region has the DNA TGTGCCAGCAGCTTAGTGGGTAGCGGGGGTTCGGAGACCCAGTACTTC. Translated: CASSLVGSGGSETQYF.

This clonotype was counted a few times. The J gene is TRBJ1-5, the V gene TRBV12-3 or TRBV12-4; 9 positions agree with TRBD1. The CDR3 runs to 14 residues. V gave up 6 bases and J gave up 7 bases; unmatched junction bases: 7. DNA for the CDR3: TGTGCCAGCAGAAGGGGGACAGGGTGGCAGCCCCAGCATTTT. This codes for CASRRGTGWQPQHF.

The chain combines TRBV20-1 with TRBJ2-1, with D possibly matching TRBD1 (6 bases). Deletions cut 0 bases from V and 7 bases from J, with 13 bases between. The CDR3 is made up of 14 amino acids. Germline lookup yields CDR1 DFQATT and CDR2 SNEGSKA (reference sequence). CDR3 region: CSARDGGRGNEQFF. The CDR3 bases are TGCAGTGCTAGAGATGGGGGCAGGGGAAATGAGCAGTTCTTC.

The chain carries TRBV7-3 and TRBJ2-7, with 8 nucleotides matching TRBD1. V shed 4 bases and J 1 base; nucleotides not matched to a gene: 12. CDR1 and CDR2 from the germline V gene are SGHTA and FQGTGA. This CDR3 has 17 residues. The CDR3 loop is CASSSERTGKKSYEQYV. The CDR3 DNA reads as TGTGCCAGCAGCTCCGAGAGGACAGGGAAAAAGTCCTACGAGCAGTACGTC.

V gene TRBV24-1 combines with J gene TRBJ2-2; 8 nucleotides agree with TRBD1. The J segment lost 2 bases and the V segment lost 4 bases, leaving 5 bases of the junction unmatched. In germline, CDR1 is KGHDR, CDR2 SFDVKD. The CDR3 sequence is 16 residues long. DNA of the CDR3: TGTGCCACCAGTGACTCGGGACAGGCCAACACCGGGGAGCTGTTTTTT. Residues: CATSDSGQANTGELFF.

The table lists this clonotype with a few counts. The genes are TRBV2 and TRBJ2-4; D may correspond to TRBD1 or TRBD2 (6 bases each). Between the trimmed V and J ends, which lost 3 bases and 0 bases, there was a span of 18 bases. The V gene's germline CDR1 is SNHLY and CDR2 FYNNEI. CDR3 length equals 18 residues. The CDR3 DNA sequence: TGTGCCAGCAGTGATCGGGGGCGGTTGATCCTAGCCAAAAACATTCAGTACTTC. Translation gives CASSDRGRLILAKNIQYF.

This clonotype was seen more than once but under ten times. V is TRBV6-5 and J is TRBJ2-2; a weak D match, TRBD1 (6 bases). Germline V lookup: CDR1 MNHEY, CDR2 SVGAGI. V lost 7 bases, J lost 2 bases, and 14 bases lay in between. This CDR3 has 15 amino acids. CDR3 in amino acids: CASKEDRVNTGELFF. The DNA for the CDR3 is TGTGCCAGCAAGGAGGACAGAGTAAACACCGGGGAGCTGTTTTTT.

This clonotype was observed at least ten times. The gene calls are TRBV6-2 or TRBV6-3 and TRBJ2-7; 10 bases map to TRBD1. The junction had 11 bases not matched to a gene; V was cut back by 4 bases and J by 2 bases. The CDR3 loop spans 17 amino acids. Germline V gene lookup returns CDR1 MNHEY and CDR2 SVGEGT. The CDR3 loop is CASSLPGQGFAAYEQYF. CDR3 DNA: TGTGCCAGCAGTTTACCGGGACAGGGGTTTGCGGCCTACGAGCAGTACTTC.

This clonotype was seen only a few times. This chain connects TRBV6-1 to TRBJ2-2; D not resolved. The germline CDR1 and CDR2 sequences are MNHNS and SASEGT. Trimming cost V 7 bases and J 7 bases, with 13 bases left between them. CDR3 length: 13 amino acids. CDR3 protein: CASKPTVSGELFF. In DNA form, the CDR3 reads TGTGCCAGCAAACCCACAGTAAGCGGGGAGCTGTTTTTT.

In the case of this clonotype: A junction end diverges from the germline sequence, so it may reflect a read error. The chain has TRBV7-9 and TRBJ2-5; D possibly corresponds to TRBD1 (6 bases). Germline assignment: CDR1 SEHNR and CDR2 FQNEAQ (reference sequence). There are 14 residues in the CDR3. This chain's CDR3 is CASSGQTLQETQHF. In DNA, the CDR3 is TGTGCCAGCAGCGGACAGACTCTCCAAGAGACCCAGCACTTC.

In its sample, this clonotype was seen many times. V and J are TRBV2 and TRBJ1-1; D is unresolved. The CDR3 spans 12 residues. Trimming cost V 8 bases and J 4 bases, with 11 bases left between them. Germline values: CDR1 SNHLY, CDR2 FYNNEI. This CDR3 reads CASRYGITEAFF. In DNA form, the CDR3 reads TGTGCCAGCCGATACGGGATCACTGAAGCTTTCTTT.

The chain uses TRBV7-9 and TRBJ2-7; D is unclear. The CDR3 is made up of 12 amino acids. Trimming removed 3 bases at V and 5 bases at J, with 8 bases between. From germline, CDR1 is SEHNR and CDR2 FQNEAQ (reference sequence). This chain's CDR3 is CASSFARHEQYF. For the CDR3, the DNA is TGTGCCAGCAGCTTTGCAAGGCACGAGCAGTACTTC.

V and J are TRBV10-3 and TRBJ2-7, with D perhaps TRBD1 (5 bases). The CDR3 has 11 amino acids. Trimming removed 10 bases at V and 4 bases at J, with 11 bases between. Germline CDR1 reads ENHRY; CDR2 reads SYGVKD. CDR3 in amino acids: CATADSYEQYF. The DNA of the CDR3 is TGTGCCACCGCCGACAGTTACGAGCAGTACTTC.

In this sample, this clonotype turned up once. The CDR3 DNA reads TGTGCCAGCAGTCACTACGGGGGGGCGCCAGATACGCAGTATTTT. Translated, it gives CASSHYGGAPDTQYF. The chain links TRBV6-5 to TRBJ2-3; 8 bases are shared with TRBD2. The CDR3 runs 15 residues. V lost 5 bases, J lost 4 bases, and 8 bases stayed unmatched. In germline, CDR1 is MNHEY, CDR2 SVGAGI.

This rearrangement joins TRBV3-1 to TRBJ1-6, with D possibly being TRBD1 (5 bases). The CDR3 is 17 amino acids. Germline V CDR1 and CDR2: LGHDT, YNNKEL (reference sequence). The V gene lost 1 base and the J gene lost 10 bases, with 20 bases spanning the gap. The DNA of the CDR3 is TGTGCCAGCAGCCAAGCTAATGTGGGGGTCTTGCGGTCACCCCTCCACTTT. This gives the protein CASSQANVGVLRSPLHF.

V usage is TRBV25-1 and J usage is TRBJ1-2, with 9 bases matching TRBD1. This CDR3 region has 14 residues. Germline V gene lookup returns CDR1 MGHDK and CDR2 SYGVNS. With 4 bases clipped from V and 7 bases from J, the junction kept 7 bases outside the gene matches. The CDR3 protein is CASSVGQGRFGYTF. As DNA, the CDR3 is TGTGCCAGCAGTGTTGGACAGGGGCGTTTTGGCTACACCTTC.

V gene TRBV6-5 combines with J gene TRBJ2-3, with D hard to call. The CDR3 covers 13 residues. In germline, CDR1 is MNHEY, CDR2 SVGAGI. Trimming took off 0 bases at V and 7 bases at J, with 8 bases between the two ends. The CDR3 bases are TGTGCCAGCAGTTACTCGGAGCTTTATACGCAGTATTTT. Protein product: CASSYSELYTQYF.

The chain recombines TRBV10-3 with TRBJ2-2; 11 positions match TRBD1. This CDR3 spans 17 amino acids. The trim removed 10 bases at V and 1 base at J, leaving 11 bases unmatched. From germline, CDR1 is ENHRY and CDR2 SYGVKD. The CDR3 nucleotides are TGTGCCAACAGCGCCACCGGGACAGGGGGGAACACCGGGGAGCTGTTTTTT. Translated, it gives CANSATGTGGNTGELFF.

This clonotype appeared many times. J is TRBJ2-1 and V is TRBV6-6; TRBD2 matches at 8 bases. CDR3 size: 12 residues. V dropped 4 bases and J dropped 9; count of bases not matched to a gene: 2. The germline V gene has CDR1 MNHNY and CDR2 SVGAGI (reference sequence). The DNA for the CDR3 is TGTGCCAGCAGTTTTCTAGCGGGTGAGCAGTTCTTC. Its translation: CASSFLAGEQFF.